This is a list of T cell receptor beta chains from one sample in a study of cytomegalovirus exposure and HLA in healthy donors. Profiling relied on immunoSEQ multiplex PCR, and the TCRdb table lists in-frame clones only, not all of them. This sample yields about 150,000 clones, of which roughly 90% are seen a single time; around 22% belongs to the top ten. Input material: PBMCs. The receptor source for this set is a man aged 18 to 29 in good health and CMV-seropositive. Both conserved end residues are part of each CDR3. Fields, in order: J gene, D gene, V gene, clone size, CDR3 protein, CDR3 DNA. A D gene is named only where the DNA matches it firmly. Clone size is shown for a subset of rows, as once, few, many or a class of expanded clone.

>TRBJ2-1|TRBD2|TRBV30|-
CAWRFGLALNNEQFF
TGTGCCTGGAGATTCGGACTAGCGCTAAACAATGAGCAGTTCTTC
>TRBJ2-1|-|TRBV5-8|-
CASSSGILNEQFF
TGTGCCAGCAGCTCCGGTATTCTGAATGAGCAGTTCTTC
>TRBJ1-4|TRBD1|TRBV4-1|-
CASSQDRGQTNEKLFF
TGCGCCAGCAGCCAAGACAGGGGGCAAACTAATGAAAAACTGTTTTTT
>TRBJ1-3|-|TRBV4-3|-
CASSQDGDAWSGNTIYF
TGCGCCAGCAGCCAAGATGGAGACGCCTGGTCTGGAAACACCATATATTTT
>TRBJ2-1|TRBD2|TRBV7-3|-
CASSPRTSGRLRYNEQFF
TGTGCCAGCAGCCCCAGGACTAGCGGGAGGCTGAGATACAATGAGCAGTTCTTC
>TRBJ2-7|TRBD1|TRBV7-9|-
CASSYPGQGAYEQYF
TGTGCCAGCAGCTATCCGGGACAGGGGGCCTACGAGCAGTACTTC
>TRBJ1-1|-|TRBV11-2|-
CASSLIMNTEAFF
TGTGCCAGCAGCTTAATCATGAACACTGAAGCTTTCTTT
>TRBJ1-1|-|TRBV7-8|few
CASSFTTLNTEAFF
TGTGCCAGCAGCTTTACAACCCTGAACACTGAAGCTTTCTTT
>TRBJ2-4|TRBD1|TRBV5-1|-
CASSQGQGLNIQYF
TGCGCCAGCAGTCAGGGACAGGGTTTGAACATTCAGTACTTC
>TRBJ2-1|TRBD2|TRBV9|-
CASSKQGAGDNEQFF
TGTGCCAGCAGCAAGCAAGGGGCGGGAGACAATGAGCAGTTCTTC
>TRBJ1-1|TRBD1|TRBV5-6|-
CASSDPGQDTEAFF
TGTGCCAGCAGCGATCCGGGACAGGACACTGAAGCTTTCTTT
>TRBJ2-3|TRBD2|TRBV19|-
CASRSRAGGPDTQYF
TGTGCCAGTAGAAGTCGAGCGGGAGGCCCAGATACGCAGTATTTT
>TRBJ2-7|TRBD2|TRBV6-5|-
CASSYPGGVGEQYF
TGTGCCAGCAGTTACCCCGGGGGGGTAGGAGAGCAGTACTTC
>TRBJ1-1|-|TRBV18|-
CASSPRGQENTEAFF
TGTGCCAGCTCACCACGGGGGCAGGAGAACACTGAAGCTTTCTTT
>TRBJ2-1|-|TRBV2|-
CASSALSSYNEQFF
TGTGCCAGCAGTGCTTTGAGCTCCTACAATGAGCAGTTCTTC
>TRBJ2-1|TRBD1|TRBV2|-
CARQGSSYNEQFF
TGTGCCAGACAGGGGAGCTCCTACAATGAGCAGTTCTTC
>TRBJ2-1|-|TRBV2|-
CASRRHRGAGVPYNEQFF
TGTGCCAGCAGGCGTCACAGGGGAGCGGGAGTACCCTACAATGAGCAGTTCTTC
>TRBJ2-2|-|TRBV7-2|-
CASSLLLASNTDELFF
TGTGCCAGCAGCTTACTATTGGCTAGCAATACCGATGAGCTGTTTTTT
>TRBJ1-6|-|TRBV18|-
CASSSAPGDGSSSYNSPLHF
TGTGCCAGCTCTTCAGCCCCAGGGGACGGGTCGAGCTCCTATAATTCACCCCTCCACTTT
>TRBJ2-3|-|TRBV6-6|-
CASSYEGQGMNTQYF
TGTGCCAGCAGTTACGAAGGCCAGGGTATGAATACGCAGTATTTT
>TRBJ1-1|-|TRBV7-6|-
CASSPGQNTEAFF
TGTGCCAGCAGCCCTGGACAGAACACTGAAGCTTTCTTT
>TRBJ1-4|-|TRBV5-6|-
CASSNHRENKLFF
TGTGCCAGCAGCAACCACAGGGAGAATAAACTGTTTTTT
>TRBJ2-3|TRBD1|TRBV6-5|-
CASSLNRGEADTQYF
TGTGCCAGCAGTCTGAACAGGGGGGAAGCAGATACGCAGTATTTT
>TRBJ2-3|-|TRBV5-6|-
CASEEGTDTQYF
TGTGCCAGCGAGGAGGGCACAGATACGCAGTATTTT
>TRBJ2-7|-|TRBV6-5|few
CASSYQGSAEQYF
TGTGCCAGCAGTTATCAGGGGTCCGCCGAGCAGTACTTC
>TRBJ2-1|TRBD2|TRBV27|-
CASSSLGLAGGGEQFF
TGTGCCAGCAGTTCACTGGGACTAGCGGGAGGTGGTGAGCAGTTCTTC
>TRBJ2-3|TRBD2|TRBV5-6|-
CASSSRTSGYTDTQYF
TGTGCCAGCAGCTCAAGGACTAGCGGTTACACAGATACGCAGTATTTT
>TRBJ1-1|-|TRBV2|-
CASSGQMNTEAFF
TGTGCCAGCAGTGGACAGATGAACACTGAAGCTTTCTTT
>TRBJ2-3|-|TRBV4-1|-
CASSQVRVILTDTQYF
TGCGCCAGCAGCCAAGTACGGGTGATACTCACAGATACGCAGTATTTT
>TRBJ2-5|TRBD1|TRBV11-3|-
CASSLGTGSQETQYF
TGTGCCAGCAGCCTTGGGACAGGGAGCCAAGAGACCCAGTACTTC
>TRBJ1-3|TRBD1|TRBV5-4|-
CASSEAGTASGNTIYF
TGTGCCAGCAGCGAAGCCGGGACAGCCTCTGGAAACACCATATATTTT
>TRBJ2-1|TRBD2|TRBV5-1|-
CASSFTSTGGEQFF
TGCGCCAGCAGCTTTACATCGACGGGAGGCGAGCAGTTCTTC
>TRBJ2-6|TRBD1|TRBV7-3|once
CASSLTGGGAAGANVLTF
TGTGCCAGCAGCTTAACAGGGGGCGGAGCAGCTGGGGCCAACGTCCTGACTTTC
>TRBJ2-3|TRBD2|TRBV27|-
CASRGVLAGTDTQYF
TGTGCCAGCAGGGGGGTACTAGCGGGAACAGATACGCAGTATTTT
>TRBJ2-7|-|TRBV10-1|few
CARIPTGGGLSCEQYF
TGCGCCCGCATTCCGACTGGCGGCGGGCTCAGCTGCGAGCAGTACTTC
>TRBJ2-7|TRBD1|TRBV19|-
CASRGQVTGYEQYF
TGTGCCAGTAGAGGACAGGTGACAGGCTACGAGCAGTACTTC
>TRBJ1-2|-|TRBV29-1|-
CSCGGSTYGYTF
TGCAGTTGCGGGGGCAGTACCTATGGCTACACCTTC
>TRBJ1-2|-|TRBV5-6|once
CASSSPFRTMSNYGYTF
TGTGCCAGCAGCTCGCCCTTCAGGACTATGTCGAACTATGGCTACACCTTC
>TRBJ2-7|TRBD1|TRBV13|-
CASSSGQAVSYEQYF
TGTGCCAGCAGCTCGGGACAGGCGGTTTCCTACGAGCAGTACTTC
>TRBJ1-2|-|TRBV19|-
CASSIPGSSIYGYTF
TGTGCCAGTAGTATTCCGGGGTCCTCAATTTATGGCTACACCTTC
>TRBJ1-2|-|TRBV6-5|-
CASSNRAGWDYGYTF
TGTGCCAGCAGTAACAGGGCCGGTTGGGACTATGGCTACACCTTC